This TCR beta chain stems from a study of blood T cell repertoires in COVID-19. Whole-study context: Donors in the United States, Italy and Spain gave samples during acute or convalescent COVID-19. The cDNA or gDNA used as material had been derived from T cells, B-cell-depleted T cells, or PBMCs.

The authors' processing: Estimation of nucleated cell counts relied on the amplification of reference gene primers. Clones were sequenced by immunoSEQ multiplex PCR, and TCRdb holds only the in-frame ones, with some missing. V, J and clone size derive from that table, while D and trimming were established from the DNA sequence. Here the sample spans about 100,000 clones, 85% to 90% being singletons. The source of this sequence is a human donor in a cohort sampled during active COVID-19. Sequenced: peripheral blood.

CDR3: CASSVIPGDTQYF. CDR3 sequence (DNA): TGTGCCAGCAGCGTAATCCCGGGAGATACGCAGTATTTT. The chain uses TRBV9 and TRBJ2-3; D is undetermined. V lost 1 base and J lost 5, with 8 bases in between. CDR1 and CDR2 from the germline V gene are SGDLS and YYNGEE. There are 13 residues in the CDR3.